Described below is a single T cell receptor (beta chain) sequence and its context. Its target is unknown. The primer mix had 60 Vbeta and 13 Jbeta primers. The data were produced by immunoSEQ multiplex PCR, yet TCRdb's version contains in-frame clones alone and is incomplete. This table has about 200,000 clones, less than 80% appearing once. The record originates from a study of cytomegalovirus exposure and HLA in healthy donors. Regarding the study as a whole: What TCR beta sequences reportedly achieved was accurate prediction of HLA-A and HLA-B alleles in most subjects. In a later analysis, DRB1 alleles had the most associated TCRs; HLA-C alleles the fewest. One variant, a missense change in DCLRE1C, was linked in a later analysis to TCR beta V- and J-gene trimming.

This clonotype was obtained from a girl aged 2 to 10 in good health and CMV-seronegative. The sample consisted of PBMCs.

The CDR3 region has the DNA TGTGCTAGTGGCCCGGCCGGGACTAGCCTCCATGAGCAGTTCTTC. Translation gives CASGPAGTSLHEQFF. The chain employs TRBV12-5 and TRBJ2-1; 9 bases agree with TRBD2. The trim removed 6 bases at V and 8 bases at J, leaving 11 bases unmatched. Germline V gene sequence: CDR1 LGHNT, CDR2 FRNRAP. The CDR3 totals 15 residues. Full variable domain (outside the CDR3, taken from reference TRBV12-5 and TRBJ2-1): DARVTQTPRHKVTEMGQEVTMRCQPILGHNTVFWYRQTMMQGLELLAYFRNRAPLDDSGMPKDRFSAEMPDATLATLKIQPSEPRDSAVYFCASGPAGTSLHEQFFGPGTRLTVL.